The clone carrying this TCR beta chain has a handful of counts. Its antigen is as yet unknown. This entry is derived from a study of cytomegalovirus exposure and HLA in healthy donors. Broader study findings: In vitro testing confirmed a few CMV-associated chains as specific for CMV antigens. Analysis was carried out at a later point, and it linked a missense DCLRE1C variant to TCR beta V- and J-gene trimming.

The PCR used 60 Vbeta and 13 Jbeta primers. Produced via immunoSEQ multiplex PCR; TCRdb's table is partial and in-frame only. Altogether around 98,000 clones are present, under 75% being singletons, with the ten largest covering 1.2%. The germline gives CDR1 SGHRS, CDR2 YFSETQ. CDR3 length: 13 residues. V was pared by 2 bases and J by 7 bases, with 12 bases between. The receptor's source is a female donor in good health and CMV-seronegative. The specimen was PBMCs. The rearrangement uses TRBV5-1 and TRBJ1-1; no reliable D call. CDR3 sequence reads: CASSFYGRVEAFF. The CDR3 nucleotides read TGCGCCAGCAGCTTTTACGGGCGGGTTGAAGCTTTCTTT.